The 32 T cell receptor beta chains below come from one sample, sequenced in a study of cytomegalovirus exposure and HLA in healthy donors. Amplification used 60 Vbeta primers and 13 Jbeta primers. The table came from immunoSEQ multiplex PCR; TCRdb's copy has only in-frame clones and leaves some out. The table shows 100,000 to 120,000 clones, with less than 85% occurring only once. The source material was PBMCs. The receptors stem from a man aged 40-55 years in good health and CMV-seropositive.

This rearrangement joins TRBV11-3 to TRBJ2-5; 9 bases match TRBD2. V shed 5 bases and J 5 bases; nucleotides not matched to a gene: 12. The CDR3 length is 16 residues. CDR1 is SGHNT, CDR2 YENEEA, per germline. This chain's CDR3 is CASSPGFSGRSETQYF. CDR3 DNA sequence: TGTGCCAGCAGCCCCGGGTTTAGCGGGAGAAGTGAGACCCAGTACTTC.

This clone was detected a few times. V is TRBV4-1 and J is TRBJ2-2; 10 bases map to TRBD2. This CDR3 has 16 residues. With V trimmed by 1 base and J by 7 bases, 6 bases remained unmatched. CDR1 and CDR2 from the germline V gene are MGHRA and YSYEKL. Written as DNA, the CDR3 is TGCGCCAGCAGCCAAGTACTAGCGGGAAGGGTCGGGGAGCTGTTTTTT. Protein: CASSQVLAGRVGELFF.

J is TRBJ1-2 and V is TRBV19; D possibly corresponds to TRBD1 (6 bases). CDR1 is LNHDA, CDR2 SQIVND, per germline (reference sequence). The CDR3 spans 17 residues. The V and J ends lost 6 bases and 2 bases respectively, with 22 bases between them. CDR3 sequence reads: CASRRTGTSEPNYGYTF. The CDR3 DNA sequence: TGTGCCAGTAGACGGACCGGGACATCGGAGCCGAACTATGGCTACACCTTC.

This sequence joins TRBV27 and TRBJ1-1; possibly TRBD1 for D (6 bases). Germline CDR1 MNHEY, CDR2 SMNVEV (reference sequence). The CDR3 length is 14 residues. V was shortened by 5 bases and J by 10 bases, with 20 bases between the two germline ends. The CDR3 bases are TGTGCCAGCAGTCCCCGACCCATACAGGGTGCAGCTTTCTTT. Translation: CASSPRPIQGAAFF.

The chain has TRBV5-6 and TRBJ1-2; the match to TRBD1 covers 10 bases. V was clipped by 2 bases and J by 6 bases; unmatched bases: 10. The CDR3 is made up of 16 amino acids. Germline-derived CDR1 and CDR2 are SGHDT and YYEEEE. CDR3 sequence: CASSFTVTGGADGYTF. The CDR3 region has the DNA TGTGCCAGCAGCTTCACCGTGACAGGGGGCGCAGATGGCTACACCTTC.

J is TRBJ1-2 and V is TRBV19; 8 bases are shared with TRBD1. Germline V gene data show CDR1 as LNHDA and CDR2 as SQIVND (reference sequence). The CDR3 is 13 residues long. The V segment lost 5 bases and the J segment 7 bases; nucleotides outside the gene matches: 6. Here the CDR3 DNA reads TGTGCCAGTAGTTCGGACAGGGATGGTGGCTACACCTTC. This gives the protein CASSSDRDGGYTF.

This clone has a handful of counts. V gene TRBV9 combines with J gene TRBJ2-2; 7 positions match TRBD1. With V trimmed by 3 bases and J by 6 bases, 17 bases remained unmatched. Germline V gene sequence: CDR1 SGDLS, CDR2 YYNGEE. The CDR3 length is 18 residues. The CDR3 sequence: CASSAPGQQSGLAGELFF. The CDR3 DNA reads as TGTGCCAGCAGCGCCCCGGGACAGCAGTCTGGTTTGGCCGGGGAGCTGTTTTTT.

This chain links TRBV19 with TRBJ2-7; 9 positions match TRBD1. CDR3 length: 14 amino acids. The germline CDR1 and CDR2 sequences are LNHDA and SQIVND (reference sequence). J was trimmed by 3 bases and V by 3 bases; bases with no gene match: 3. The CDR3 DNA reads TGTGCCAGTAGTATTACAGGGGGCTTCTACGAGCAGTACTTC. It is translated as CASSITGGFYEQYF.

The chain has TRBV6-1 and TRBJ1-1, with D possibly TRBD1 on 6 matching bases. Germline V gene data show CDR1 as MNHNS and CDR2 as SASEGT. This CDR3 spans 16 amino acids. Deletions cut 3 bases from V and 2 bases from J, with 16 bases between. CDR3 loop: CASSEPGMGQNTEAFF. Written as DNA, the CDR3 is TGTGCCAGCAGTGAGCCTGGCATGGGACAAAACACTGAAGCTTTCTTT.

This clone was seen just once. One end of the junction is discordant with germline, which a read error may explain. The chain links TRBV7-2 to TRBJ2-7, with TRBD1 matching over 10 bases. The V gene's germline CDR1 is SGHTA and CDR2 FQGNSA. CDR3 size: 16 residues. The CDR3 DNA follows: TGTGCCAGCAGCTTAGCTAGGACAGGGGGATCCTACCAGCAGTACTTC. Protein: CASSLARTGGSYQQYF.

This chain joins TRBV9 and TRBJ1-2; possibly TRBD1 for D (5 bases). This CDR3 has 10 amino acids. Deletions cut 8 bases from V and 7 bases from J, with 9 bases between. The germline V gene encodes CDR1 SGDLS and CDR2 YYNGEE. CDR3 sequence: CASYGGGYTF. DNA for the CDR3: TGTGCCAGTTACGGGGGTGGCTACACCTTC.

The V call is TRBV19, the J call TRBJ2-2; the D is unclear. V dropped 6 bases and J dropped 4 bases, with 15 bases sitting between them. The germline V gene has CDR1 LNHDA and CDR2 SQIVND (reference sequence). This CDR3 comprises 15 residues. CDR3 sequence (DNA): TGTGCCAGTAGCACAAGGCAGACGGGCACCGGGGAGCTGTTTTTT. It yields the protein CASSTRQTGTGELFF. Combining the CDR3 with reference TRBV19 and TRBJ2-2 gives the whole variable domain DGGITQSPKYLFRKEGQNVTLSCEQNLNHDAMYWYRQDPGQGLRLIYYSQIVNDFQKGDIAEGYSVSREKKESFPLTVTSAQKNPTAFYLCASSTRQTGTGELFFGEGSRLTVL.

The chain is built from TRBV25-1 and TRBJ2-5, with D maybe TRBD1 (6 bases). Trimming shortened V by 8 bases and J by 2 bases, and 18 bases separated the two germline ends. Germline V gives CDR1 MGHDK, CDR2 SYGVNS. The CDR3 totals 15 residues. In nucleotides, the CDR3 is TGTGCCAGCCACGTGGGGCAGGGGAGTCAAGAGACCCAGTACTTC. This sequence encodes CASHVGQGSQETQYF.

This chain connects TRBV11-3 to TRBJ2-1, with TRBD1 matching over 12 bases. The CDR3 is 15 amino acids. V shed 5 bases, J shed 12 bases, and the junction held 11 bases outside the gene matches. Germline V lookup: CDR1 SGHNT, CDR2 YENEEA. The CDR3 DNA is TGTGCCAGCAGCCCGTCCCGGGACAGGGGGCGAGGGCAGTTCTTC. Protein product: CASSPSRDRGRGQFF. Full variable domain (outside the CDR3, taken from reference TRBV11-3 and TRBJ2-1): EAGVVQSPRYKIIEKKQPVAFWCNPISGHNTLYWYLQNLGQGPELLIRYENEEAVDDSQLPKDRFSAERLKGVDSTLKIQPAELGDSAVYLCASSPSRDRGRGQFFGPGTRLTVL.

The chain combines TRBV7-2 with TRBJ1-1; TRBD1 aligns across 7 bases. The germline CDR1 and CDR2 sequences are SGHTA and FQGNSA. V was clipped by 5 bases and J by 3 bases; unmatched bases: 6. The CDR3 sequence is 14 residues long. The DNA of the CDR3 is TGTGCCAGCAGCCCAGACAGGGCATACACTGAAGCTTTCTTT. This codes for CASSPDRAYTEAFF.

V and J are TRBV15 and TRBJ2-7; D is ambiguous. CDR1 is LNHNV and CDR2 is YYDKDF in the germline V gene (reference sequence). V shed 0 bases and J shed 2 bases, with 11 bases lying between them. The CDR3 is 15 residues long. This CDR3 reads CATSRDPTPAYEQYF. CDR3 coding DNA: TGTGCCACCAGCAGAGATCCGACACCGGCCTACGAGCAGTACTTC.

This chain connects TRBV7-2 to TRBJ1-6; 9 bases fit TRBD1. CDR1 SGHTA and CDR2 FQGNSA come from the germline V gene. V trimming: 4 bases; J trimming: 9 bases; junction bases outside the gene matches: 4. The CDR3 spans 14 residues. This CDR3 reads CASSSGQGTSPLHF. The CDR3 DNA sequence: TGTGCCAGCAGCTCGGGACAGGGTACTTCACCCCTCCACTTT.

The chain recombines TRBV5-1 with TRBJ2-3, with TRBD2 identical over 8 bases. The V gene end was trimmed by 2 bases and the J gene end by 2 bases; junction bases not matched to a gene: 4. CDR1 is SGHRS, CDR2 YFSETQ, per germline. The CDR3 is made up of 15 amino acids. The CDR3 bases are TGCGCCAGCAGCTTTAGCGGGACGTACACAGATACGCAGTATTTT. This gives the protein CASSFSGTYTDTQYF. The variable domain in full, with the rest retrieved from reference TRBV5-1 and TRBJ2-3, is KAGVTQTPRYLIKTRGQQVTLSCSPISGHRSVSWYQQTPGQGLQFLFEYFSETQRNKGNFPGRFSGRQFSNSRSEMNVSTLELGDSALYLCASSFSGTYTDTQYFGPGTRLTVL.

The CDR3, as DNA: TGTGCCAGCAGTGAAACGGGGGTCCACAATGAGCAGTTCTTC. Protein product: CASSETGVHNEQFF. V and J are TRBV2 and TRBJ2-1, with a tentative D call TRBD2 (6 bases). The CDR3 covers 14 residues. Germline CDR1 reads SNHLY; CDR2 reads FYNNEI. V was clipped by 2 bases and J by 5 bases, with 10 bases between them.

This rearrangement joins TRBV2 to TRBJ2-5, with 13 nucleotides matching TRBD2. CDR3 length: 17 amino acids. V shed 5 bases and J 5 bases; nucleotides not matched to a gene: 11. Germline V lookup: CDR1 SNHLY, CDR2 FYNNEI. The CDR3 loop is CASSLGGLAGWRETQYF. The DNA for the CDR3 is TGTGCCAGCAGTCTCGGGGGACTAGCGGGATGGAGGGAGACCCAGTACTTC.

CDR3 in amino acids: CASSLLSRLAGGKTQYF. CDR3 sequence (DNA): TGTGCCAGCAGTTTACTATCCCGACTAGCGGGGGGTAAGACCCAGTACTTC. The V call is TRBV28, the J call TRBJ2-5; 13 bases are shared with TRBD2. V was pared by 2 bases and J by 6 bases, with 9 bases of the junction left unmatched. Germline V gives CDR1 MDHEN, CDR2 SYDVKM. CDR3 size: 17 residues.

This clone was recorded a few times. The rearrangement uses TRBV6-6 and TRBJ2-3; perhaps D is TRBD1 or TRBD2 (7 bases each). This CDR3 is built from 13 residues. Trimming cost V 10 bases and J 1 base, with 12 bases left between them. The germline V gene encodes CDR1 MNHNY and CDR2 SVGAGI (reference sequence). DNA of the CDR3: TGTGCCACCAGGGGGAGGGGCACAGATACGCAGTATTTT. Protein product: CATRGRGTDTQYF.

The V gene is TRBV19, the J gene TRBJ2-7; TRBD1 matches at 11 bases. Germline-derived CDR1 and CDR2 are LNHDA and SQIVND (reference sequence). The CDR3 runs to 15 residues. Trimming removed 5 bases from V and 5 bases from J; junction bases left unmatched: 8. The CDR3 DNA reads TGTGCCAGTAGTCTCGGGACAGGGGGGTTCGACGAGCAGTACTTC. It encodes CASSLGTGGFDEQYF.

V and J are TRBV7-2 and TRBJ2-1, with TRBD2 matching over 12 bases. CDR1 is SGHTA and CDR2 is FQGNSA in the germline V gene. The CDR3 extends over 15 amino acids. The J segment lost 7 bases and the V segment lost 1 base, leaving 2 bases of the junction unmatched. CDR3 residues: CASSLGGTSGNEQFF. The DNA for the CDR3 is TGTGCCAGCAGCTTAGGGGGGACTAGCGGGAATGAGCAGTTCTTC.

About this clone itself: At one boundary the junction diverges from the germline segment, which might be a read error. The chain uses TRBV13 and TRBJ1-5, with 9 positions matching TRBD1. CDR1 PRHDT and CDR2 FYEKMQ come from the germline V gene (reference sequence). The length of the CDR3 is 15 residues. In nucleotides, the CDR3 is TGTGCCAGCAGTTTAGCCGGGACAGGGAATCAGCCCCAGCATTTT. Translated, it gives CASSLAGTGNQPQHF.

The chain carries TRBV7-2 and TRBJ2-5; no reliable D call. The CDR3 has 12 residues. V lost 5 bases and J 0 bases, leaving 4 bases between the germline ends. The germline gives CDR1 SGHTA, CDR2 FQGNSA. The CDR3 coding sequence is TGTGCCAGCAGCCCTTACCAAGAGACCCAGTACTTC. Amino acid sequence: CASSPYQETQYF.

The chain carries TRBV19 and TRBJ2-5, with TRBD2 matching over 9 bases. This CDR3 spans 17 amino acids. V lost 0 bases to trimming and J lost 5 bases; unmatched junction nucleotides: 10. Per the germline V gene, CDR1 is LNHDA and CDR2 is SQIVND (reference sequence). CDR3 nucleotide sequence: TGTGCCAGTAGTATAGAAAAAGCGGGGGGTCCCTGGGAGACCCAGTACTTC. Protein product: CASSIEKAGGPWETQYF.

V usage is TRBV2 and J usage is TRBJ2-2; perhaps TRBD1 as D (5 bases). Trimming stripped 7 bases from V and 4 bases from J, with 10 bases between. CDR1 and CDR2 (germline): SNHLY, FYNNEI. The CDR3 consists of 13 residues. CDR3 coding DNA: TGTGCCAGCAACGGCAGGGTCACCGGGGAGCTGTTTTTT. It codes for CASNGRVTGELFF.

J is TRBJ2-3 and V is TRBV10-3; 10 positions agree with TRBD2. Per germline, CDR1 ENHRY and CDR2 SYGVKD. The CDR3 runs 14 residues. With V trimmed by 4 bases and J by 4 bases, 2 bases remained unmatched. Here the CDR3 reads CAISGTSGADTQYF. The CDR3 DNA reads as TGTGCCATCAGTGGAACTAGCGGGGCAGATACGCAGTATTTT.

The chain recombines TRBV7-2 with TRBJ1-1; TRBD1 agrees at 8 bases. The CDR3 has 13 amino acids. Per germline, CDR1 SGHTA and CDR2 FQGNSA. The V and J ends lost 5 bases and 4 bases, in that order; junction bases with no gene match: 3. Written as DNA, the CDR3 is TGTGCCAGCAGCACCACAGGGGGCACTGAAGCTTTCTTT. Amino acid sequence: CASSTTGGTEAFF.

The chain employs TRBV18 and TRBJ2-5; D is ambiguous. This CDR3 has 12 residues. The germline gives CDR1 KGHSH, CDR2 LQKENI. The V end was cut by 5 bases, the J end by 4 bases, with 8 bases between. Here the CDR3 DNA reads TGTGCCAGCTCATCCCTAAGAGAGACCCAGTACTTC. Its translation is CASSSLRETQYF.

This clone was observed a few times. The rearrangement uses TRBV7-9 and TRBJ1-4; TRBD1 matches at 7 bases. The CDR3 is 14 amino acids. Germline loops: CDR1 SEHNR, CDR2 FQNEAQ (reference sequence). The V and J ends lost 3 bases and 3 bases, in that order; junction bases with no gene match: 1. CDR3 bases: TGTGCCAGCAGCTTCGGGACAGCTAATGAAAAACTGTTTTTT. Translating gives CASSFGTANEKLFF.